The entry below describes one T cell receptor beta chain. Trimming removed 2 bases at V and 4 bases at J, with 11 bases between. Germline V gene lookup returns CDR1 SNHLY and CDR2 FYNNEI. CDR3 length equals 14 residues. The source of the sample is a study of blood T cell repertoires in COVID-19. Clones were read by immunoSEQ multiplex PCR, and TCRdb kept only the in-frame ones, dropping some. The sample contains 140,000 to 150,000 clones, approximately 91% of which appear only once. What was sequenced was peripheral blood. The chain employs TRBV2 and TRBJ1-2; D not certain. This sequence was found in a human donor in a cohort sampled during active COVID-19. CDR3 in amino acids: CASSEPSLIYGYTF. In DNA, the CDR3 is TGTGCCAGCAGTGAACCTTCCCTTATCTATGGCTACACCTTC.